This T cell receptor (beta chain) stems from a study of shared clonotypes between healthy human individuals. Naive CD8 cells comprised CD45RO-negative, CCR7-positively selected cells, excluding terminally differentiated effector memory CD45RA+ cells. When replicate PCRs were run on sorted subsets, they used about 200 ng DNA, tens of thousands of T cell genomes. Data came from immunoSEQ multiplex PCR; TCRdb stores just in-frame clones and leaves some out. The sample shows nearly 2 million clones, about 95% of them seen only once. Concerning this clone: Other DNA sequences in this specimen translate into the identical CDR3.

The clonotype originates from a man between 18 and 29 years old in good health. The sample was naive CD8+ T cells sorted from blood.

The CDR3 spells CASSLAGGTDTQYF. The DNA of the CDR3 is TGTGCCAGCAGCTTAGCCGGCGGCACAGATACGCAGTATTTT. This chain connects TRBV13 to TRBJ2-3; D unresolved. Germline CDR1 is PRHDT and CDR2 is FYEKMQ (reference sequence). V lost 1 base, J lost 1 base, and 6 bases lay in between. CDR3 length equals 14 residues.